This TCR beta chain appears in the sequencing data of a study of graft-versus-host responses after intestinal transplantation. Looking at the study overall: Among the recipients, transplants were multivisceral, liver-intestinal, or isolated intestinal. Recipients were all induced with anti-thymocyte globulin, then given tacrolimus and steroids for around three years.

About this clone: Its antigen is currently unknown.

TCRdb's table, derived via immunoSEQ multiplex PCR, lists solely in-frame clones and lacks some. The sample has about 110,000 clones, 87% seen once. Broader study findings: Recipient marrow showed GvH clones, some seen first in ileum or blood. There was an association between peak levels of circulating GvH clones and early post-transplant HvG declines.

The starting material was unstimulated CD4+ T cells sorted from spleen or lymph node cells, obtained before transplant. The clonotype was recovered from a human donor who was the organ donor for an intestinal transplant.

This chain's CDR3 is CARRAGTGELFF. The CDR3 region has the DNA TGTGCCCGGAGGGCCGGAACCGGGGAGCTGTTTTTT. The V gene is TRBV5-8, the J gene TRBJ2-2; possible D gene TRBD2, 6 bases. Germline CDR1 SGHTS, CDR2 YDEGEE. The germline V and J ends were trimmed by 10 bases and 5 bases, with 12 bases remaining between them. The CDR3 covers 12 residues.